One and the same sample provided the 28 T cell receptor beta chains below, sequenced in a study of low-dose radiotherapy and immunotherapy resistance in tumors (dated by TCRdb to about 2022). Data came from an Illumina HiSeq 2500. Superscript III and a set of TRAV- and TRBV-specific primers were used to synthesize first-strand cDNA, so that both TCRalpha and TCRbeta chains were covered. TCRs were amplified with Phusion for around 20 PCR cycles, with a constant-region primer paired with the adapter attached to the V primers. TCRdb took the public reads, trimmed them with fastp at Q25, ran MiXCR for clone calling and kept in-frame beta chains. Rows matching on CDR3 protein sequence are summarized as one entry with the most common DNA and genes. The sample table lists fewer than 50,000 distinct CDR3 sequences, 25% of them with a count of one. The ten most abundant clones make up 9.5% to 13% of the sample.

This specimen's time point label, per the study, means: after trial treatment. The sample's treatment or condition label is to be understood as: LDRT plus nivolumab, ipilimumab, low-dose cyclophosphamide and aspirin (RACIN trial). The material sequenced was PBMCs, taken after low-dose radiotherapy plus immunotherapy. The receptors shown here come from a male donor with prostate cancer.

In this sample, this clonotype turned up many times. The chain couples TRBV20-1 to TRBJ2-3; 10 bases align to TRBD1. In germline, CDR1 is DFQATT, CDR2 SNEGSKA (reference sequence). With 5 bases clipped from V and 2 bases from J, the junction kept 4 bases outside the gene matches. This CDR3 has 14 residues. The CDR3 DNA follows: TGCAGTGCTGGGACAGGGGCCGACACAGATACGCAGTATTTT. This encodes CSAGTGADTDTQYF.

In this sample, this clonotype turned up many times. The chain has TRBV6-2 or TRBV6-3 and TRBJ1-5, with 12 bases aligning to TRBD1. This CDR3 spans 17 amino acids. Germline CDR1 and CDR2: MNHEY and SVGEGT. Trimming at V came to 7 bases and at J to 4 bases, leaving 11 bases not matched to a gene. The CDR3 sequence is CASNPQPGQGANQPQHF. The CDR3 DNA follows: TGTGCCAGCAACCCTCAACCGGGACAGGGGGCAAATCAGCCCCAGCATTTT.

There are many counts of this clonotype. This chain connects TRBV6-6 to TRBJ2-1, with D unresolved. V was trimmed by 6 bases and J by 7 bases, leaving 10 bases between them. The germline V gene encodes CDR1 MNHNY and CDR2 SVGAGI (reference sequence). The CDR3 has 12 amino acids. CDR3: CASRSTRNEQFF. CDR3 nucleotide sequence: TGTGCCAGCAGAAGTACGCGGAATGAGCAGTTCTTC.

This clonotype was found many times. The V call is TRBV19, the J call TRBJ1-5; no clear D gene. V lost 7 bases, J lost 0 bases, and 7 bases lay in between. Looked up from germline, CDR1 is LNHDA and CDR2 is SQIVND (reference sequence). This CDR3 has 13 residues. CDR3 region: CASTQYSNQPQHF. The CDR3 DNA follows: TGTGCCAGTACTCAATATAGCAATCAGCCCCAGCATTTT.

This clonotype was counted at least ten times. This sequence joins TRBV7-3 and TRBJ2-3; D perhaps matches TRBD2 (6 bases). Trimming removed 1 base from V and 4 bases from J, with 9 bases in between. CDR1 and CDR2 from the germline V gene are SGHTA and FQGTGA. This CDR3 comprises 14 residues. CDR3 sequence: CASSLSGVPDTQYF. The CDR3 nucleotides are TGTGCCAGCAGCTTAAGCGGGGTCCCAGATACGCAGTATTTT.

This clonotype was seen repeatedly, ten times or more. The genes are TRBV27 and TRBJ1-5; TRBD1 might be the D (5 bases). Trimming took 1 base from V and 2 from J, leaving 9 bases between them. Germline CDR1 and CDR2: MNHEY and SMNVEV (reference sequence). CDR3 length equals 15 residues. The DNA for the CDR3 is TGTGCCAGCAGTTTATATGGGGGTGGCAATCAGCCCCAGCATTTT. Translation: CASSLYGGGNQPQHF.

CDR3 sequence: CASSSQGAGGYEQYF. CDR3 DNA: TGTGCCAGCAGCTCCCAGGGGGCAGGGGGCTACGAGCAGTACTTC. The chain joins TRBV28 to TRBJ2-7, with 8 bases fitting TRBD1. The CDR3 length is 15 residues. Germline trimming cut 6 bases from V and 3 bases from J; bases unmatched to any gene: 10. Per germline, CDR1 MDHEN and CDR2 SYDVKM.

This clonotype came up many times. This chain joins TRBV24-1 and TRBJ2-1; no clear D. With 5 bases removed from V and 7 bases from J, the gap between germline ends came to 8 bases. The germline CDR1 and CDR2 sequences are KGHDR and SFDVKD. This CDR3 is 12 amino acids long. CDR3 protein: CATSAFTNEQFF. The CDR3 coding sequence is TGTGCCACCAGTGCATTTACGAATGAGCAGTTCTTC.

At least ten counts were recorded for this clonotype. One end of the junction does not line up with germline, which may come from a read error. The CDR3 protein is CSARGLAGVVDTQYF. CDR3 DNA sequence: TGCAGTGCCAGAGGGCTAGCGGGAGTGGTAGATACGCAGTATTTT. V and J are TRBV20-1 and TRBJ2-3, with 10 bases identical to TRBD2. Germline CDR1 reads DFQATT; CDR2 reads SNEGSKA (reference sequence). The CDR3 extends over 15 amino acids.

This clonotype came up many times. The V and J genes are TRBV12-3 or TRBV12-4 and TRBJ2-1; D is unclear. The CDR3 contains 13 residues. V lost 2 bases, J lost 6 bases, and 8 bases lay in between. The DNA of the CDR3 is TGTGCCAGCAGTTTACGCTATAGCAATGAGCAGTTCTTC. This translates into CASSLRYSNEQFF.

The table lists this clonotype with many counts. This chain links TRBV20-1 with TRBJ2-1; D is perhaps TRBD2 (5 bases). The CDR3 sequence is 14 residues long. V was clipped by 7 bases and J by 9 bases, with 22 bases between them. The germline V gene encodes CDR1 DFQATT and CDR2 SNEGSKA (reference sequence). As DNA, the CDR3 is TGCAGTGGAGCGTTGGACTGGCCAAAGGGTGAGCAGTTCTTC. Amino acid sequence: CSGALDWPKGEQFF.

This clonotype was seen ten or more times. This chain connects TRBV5-1 to TRBJ2-7, with 8 bases matching TRBD2. The CDR3 is 14 amino acids. J gave up 2 bases and V 6 bases, and 7 bases lay outside the gene matches. CDR1 and CDR2 (germline): SGHRS, YFSETQ. As DNA, the CDR3 is TGCGCCAGCAAGGTCGGGGGGGGCCCCTACGAGCAGTACTTC. Protein sequence: CASKVGGGPYEQYF.

This clonotype occurred many times. CDR3 nucleotides: TGCAGCGCCAGCGGGGGGTACACTGAAGCTTTCTTT. Translating it yields CSASGGYTEAFF. The V call is TRBV29-1, the J call TRBJ1-1; a possible D gene is TRBD1 (5 bases). Trimming removed 7 bases from V and 3 bases from J, with 12 bases in between. This CDR3 is built from 12 residues. In germline, CDR1 is SQVTM, CDR2 ANQGSEA.

This clonotype was seen a handful of times. With only one base between it and a far larger clone, this is likely a read error. The chain employs TRBV5-6 and TRBJ2-7; D might be TRBD1 or TRBD2, each matching 5 bases. The CDR3 is 15 amino acids. The germline V and J ends were trimmed by 5 bases and 7 bases, with 22 bases remaining between them. Germline V lookup: CDR1 SGHDT, CDR2 YYEEEE. CDR3 coding DNA: TGTGCCAGCAGGCTAGCCGGGACCCTTTACAATGAGCAGTACTTC. Amino acid sequence: CASRLAGTLYNEQYF.

The chain links TRBV10-1 to TRBJ2-1; D unclear. Germline CDR1 is WNHNN and CDR2 is SYGVQD (reference sequence). Trimming left V 2 bases short and J 0 bases short, with 5 bases between. The CDR3 extends over 14 amino acids. CDR3 nucleotides: TGCGCCAGCAGTGAGAGTAGCTCCTACAATGAGCAGTTCTTC. Translated: CASSESSSYNEQFF.

This chain joins TRBV6-4 and TRBJ1-5; D perhaps matches TRBD1 (6 bases). V lost 6 bases to trimming and J lost 7 bases, with 16 bases between them. The CDR3 loop spans 14 amino acids. Germline V gene lookup returns CDR1 MRHNA and CDR2 SNTAGT. DNA of the CDR3: TGTGCCAGCAGCTACAGCAGGGGCGGCCAGCCCCAGCATTTT. It translates to CASSYSRGGQPQHF.

This clonotype has at least ten counts. The gene calls are TRBV5-1 and TRBJ2-3; D not certain. Trimming cost V 5 bases and J 2 bases, with 12 bases left between them. The CDR3 spans 14 residues. Germline-derived CDR1 and CDR2 are SGHRS and YFSETQ. The CDR3, as DNA: TGCGCCAGCAGACGGAGTCTAGACACAGATACGCAGTATTTT. This translates into CASRRSLDTDTQYF.

The rearrangement uses TRBV6-6 and TRBJ2-3, with 8 positions matching TRBD1. The CDR3 consists of 15 residues. Trimming removed 5 bases from V and 4 bases from J; junction bases left unmatched: 8. Germline CDR1 reads MNHNY; CDR2 reads SVGAGI (reference sequence). Here the CDR3 DNA reads TGTGCCAGCAGTGAAGGCACAGGGGGTGCAGATACGCAGTATTTT. This gives the protein CASSEGTGGADTQYF.

Many counts were recorded for this clonotype. V and J are TRBV6-5 and TRBJ2-2; D uncertain. This CDR3 contains 16 residues. Germline V lookup: CDR1 MNHEY, CDR2 SVGAGI. The V and J ends lost 5 bases and 0 bases respectively, with 13 bases between them. The DNA of the CDR3 is TGTGCCAGCAGTACCCGGACGGTTGCGAACACCGGGGAGCTGTTTTTT. Its protein product is CASSTRTVANTGELFF.

This clonotype was seen a few times. A single base is all that separates this from a far larger clone, so a read error is likely. Given the absence of the conserved phenylalanine or tryptophan at the CDR3 end, a read error is likely. The rearrangement joins TRBV5-3 to TRBJ2-5, with no clear D. TRBV5-3 is labeled an ORF, and its function is uncertain. CDR3 length equals 17 residues. The CDR3 coding sequence is TGTGCCAGCAGCTTACGAACGCGACGTTACGTACAAGAGACCCAGTACTGC. It is translated as CASSLRTRRYVQETQYC.

This clonotype was detected ten times or more. The chain is built from TRBV11-2 and TRBJ2-3, with D tentatively TRBD1 (8 bases). Trimming took 5 bases from V and 7 from J, leaving 25 bases between them. This CDR3 contains 17 residues. The V gene's germline CDR1 is SGHAT and CDR2 FQNNGV. CDR3 sequence reads: CASSRRHTGGGSYTQYF. CDR3 nucleotides: TGTGCCAGCAGCCGCCGACACACAGGGGGGGGCTCATATACGCAGTATTTT.

This clonotype occurred many times. V usage is TRBV10-3 and J usage is TRBJ2-7, with 8 positions matching TRBD1. This CDR3 region has 14 residues. Losses at the gene ends were 6 bases for V and 6 bases for J; bases not matched to a gene: 10. Germline assignment: CDR1 ENHRY and CDR2 SYGVKD. The CDR3: CAISPDRVDSEQYF. Written as DNA, the CDR3 is TGTGCCATCAGCCCGGACAGGGTGGACTCCGAGCAGTACTTC.

This clonotype was counted many times. The chain couples TRBV15 to TRBJ2-7; D ambiguous. The CDR3 contains 14 residues. CDR1 and CDR2 (germline): LNHNV, YYDKDF (reference sequence). Trimming took off 0 bases at V and 3 bases at J, with 9 bases between the two ends. The CDR3 reads CATSRDFSGYEQYF. The CDR3 DNA is TGTGCCACCAGCAGAGATTTCTCCGGCTACGAGCAGTACTTC.

About this clonotype: A far larger clone is a single base away, which makes a read error likely. This sequence joins TRBV7-9 and TRBJ2-1; 7 nucleotides line up with TRBD2. Germline values: CDR1 SEHNR, CDR2 FQNEAQ (reference sequence). Germline trimming cut 4 bases from V and 10 bases from J; bases unmatched to any gene: 16. The CDR3 consists of 16 residues. The chain's CDR3 is CASSSPGAGSSYEQFF. CDR3 nucleotides: TGTGCCAGCAGCTCCCCGGGAGCGGGGAGTTCCTACGAGCAGTTCTTC.

This clonotype was observed at least ten times. The genes are TRBV2 and TRBJ1-2; 8 nucleotides match TRBD1. CDR1 is SNHLY, CDR2 FYNNEI, per germline. V was pared by 6 bases and J by 4 bases, with 10 bases of the junction left unmatched. This CDR3 has 15 residues. This CDR3 is CASSLDRVQRYGYTF. The DNA for the CDR3 is TGTGCCAGCAGCTTGGACAGGGTCCAACGCTATGGCTACACCTTC. Combining the CDR3 with reference TRBV2 and TRBJ1-2 gives the whole variable domain EPEVTQTPSHQVTQMGQEVILRCVPISNHLYFYWYRQILGQKVEFLVSFYNNEISEKSEIFDDQFSVERPDGSNFTLKIRSTKLEDSAMYFCASSLDRVQRYGYTFGSGTRLTVV.

Concerning this clonotype: A read error likely explains this, since a far larger clone differs by one base. The chain couples TRBV5-3 to TRBJ2-5; possibly TRBD1 for D (5 bases). TRBV5-3 is annotated as an ORF whose role is uncertain. The CDR3 contains 17 residues. CDR3 bases: TGTGCCAGCAGCTTGCCGCAGGTGGCTAGGGGCATAGAGACCCAGTACTTC. Amino acid sequence: CASSLPQVARGIETQYF.

This clonotype was recorded many times. The V gene is TRBV7-3, the J gene TRBJ1-1; D is undetermined. Trimming took 2 bases from V and 6 from J, leaving 13 bases between them. Per the germline V gene, CDR1 is SGHTA and CDR2 is FQGTGA. This CDR3 contains 14 residues. The CDR3 DNA sequence: TGTGCCAGCAGCTTACATAGCTGGGGATCTGAAGCTTTCTTT. It codes for CASSLHSWGSEAFF.

This clonotype showed up many times. J is TRBJ2-1 and V is TRBV3-1; TRBD2 agrees at 7 bases. This CDR3 is 15 amino acids long. J lost 1 base, V lost 4 bases, and 4 bases had no gene match. Per germline, CDR1 LGHDT and CDR2 YNNKEL (reference sequence). The CDR3 protein is CASSPWGGSYNEQFF. CDR3 nucleotide sequence: TGTGCCAGCAGCCCATGGGGGGGTTCCTACAATGAGCAGTTCTTC.